Below, one TCR beta chain is given with its context. Its antigen remains unknown. The data stem from a study of cytomegalovirus exposure and HLA in healthy donors. The assay was immunoSEQ multiplex PCR, and TCRdb's table has in-frame clones only and misses some. Of about 160,000 clones listed, more than 80% are singletons. The CDR3 consists of 15 residues. Trimming cost V 5 bases and J 2 bases; bases outside gene matches: 5. In germline, CDR1 is PRHDT, CDR2 FYEKMQ (reference sequence). The donors were members of the roughly 120-subject validation cohort (separate from the 666-subject first cohort). Study findings and constraints: TCR beta chains numbering more than 150 were designated cytomegalovirus-associated. The tendency of first-cohort TCR clusters to co-occur in the 90 to 150 validation repertoires was the finding of a later analysis.

The TCR was taken from a woman under 30 in good health and CMV-seropositive. The source material was PBMCs. The chain carries TRBV13 and TRBJ2-7; 11 bases align to TRBD1. The CDR3 region has the DNA TGTGCCAGCAGCGTACGGGACAGGGGGACCTACGAGCAGTACTTC. Translation: CASSVRDRGTYEQYF. Variable domain in full (rest from reference TRBV13 and TRBJ2-7): AAGVIQSPRHLIKEKRETATLKCYPIPRHDTVYWYQQGPGQDPQFLISFYEKMQSDKGSIPDRFSAQQFSDYHSELNMSSLELGDSALYFCASSVRDRGTYEQYFGPGTRLTVT.